The next 23 T cell receptor beta chains were all read from a single sample in a study of glioma-infiltrating T cells after dendritic cell vaccination. Generated by immunoSEQ multiplex PCR, the TCRdb table keeps only in-frame clones and is missing some. The data hold tens of thousands of clones, with about 86% observed a single time. The sample here was blood, taken before dendritic cell vaccination. These receptors originate from a human donor with glioblastoma.

Points on this clone: At one end the junction does not follow the germline gene, possibly because of a read error. The CDR3 bases are TGTGCCAGCAGCCATCCCACAGAGTCCTACGATGAGCAGTTCTTC. Translation gives CASSHPTESYDEQFF. This chain uses TRBV7-2 with TRBJ2-1; D is ambiguous. The CDR3 extends over 15 amino acids. Germline CDR1 SGHTA, CDR2 FQGNSA.

The chain couples TRBV6-6 to TRBJ1-1, with 9 bases matching TRBD1. With 4 bases clipped from V and 6 bases from J, the junction kept 6 bases outside the gene matches. Germline loops: CDR1 MNHNY, CDR2 SVGAGI (reference sequence). This CDR3 has 14 residues. The CDR3 nucleotides read TGTGCCAGCAGTTTGACAGGGGGGGGCCCTGAAGCTTTCTTT. Its protein is CASSLTGGGPEAFF.

The chain links TRBV19 to TRBJ1-5; 8 bases are shared with TRBD1. Germline CDR1 is LNHDA and CDR2 is SQIVND (reference sequence). The CDR3 is 14 residues long. Losses at the gene ends were 7 bases for V and 4 bases for J; bases not matched to a gene: 6. The CDR3 here is CASTTGAVNQPQHF. The CDR3 DNA follows: TGTGCCAGTACGACAGGGGCAGTGAATCAGCCCCAGCATTTT.

The chain couples TRBV10-3 to TRBJ1-1; the match to TRBD1 covers 7 bases. This CDR3 region has 15 residues. The ends lost 2 bases at V and 2 bases at J; junction bases unmatched: 5. The germline CDR1 and CDR2 sequences are ENHRY and SYGVKD. This chain's CDR3 is CAISEGDRSNTEAFF. The CDR3 coding sequence is TGTGCCATCAGTGAGGGGGACAGATCCAACACTGAAGCTTTCTTT.

V is TRBV6-5 and J is TRBJ1-5; D may be TRBD1 (5 bases). V shed 4 bases and J shed 0 bases, with 10 bases lying between them. This CDR3 contains 15 residues. CDR1 is MNHEY and CDR2 is SVGAGI in the germline V gene. This CDR3 reads CASSSSTGSNQPQHF. In nucleotides, the CDR3 is TGTGCCAGCAGTTCGTCAACAGGTAGCAATCAGCCCCAGCATTTT.

The rearrangement uses TRBV14 and TRBJ1-2; D possibly corresponds to TRBD1 (5 bases). The V and J ends lost 1 base and 8 bases respectively, with 14 bases between them. This CDR3 contains 14 residues. The germline V gene encodes CDR1 SGHDN and CDR2 FVKESK. Here the CDR3 DNA reads TGTGCCAGCAGCCAAGTCGGGGGACTGGGAGGCTACACCTTC. This translates into CASSQVGGLGGYTF. Drawing the rest from reference TRBV14 and TRBJ1-2, the complete variable domain is EAGVTQFPSHSVIEKGQTVTLRCDPISGHDNLYWYRRVMGKEIKFLLHFVKESKQDESGMPNNRFLAERTGGTYSTLKVQPAELEDSGVYFCASSQVGGLGGYTFGSGTRLTVV.

The V call is TRBV6-6, the J call TRBJ1-2; no definite D call. Between the trimmed V and J ends, which lost 0 bases and 0 bases, there was a span of 11 bases. Per germline, CDR1 MNHNY and CDR2 SVGAGI (reference sequence). The CDR3 has 16 amino acids. This chain's CDR3 is CASSYSGRITNYGYTF. CDR3 coding DNA: TGTGCCAGCAGTTACTCGGGCAGGATAACTAACTATGGCTACACCTTC.

The CDR3 coding sequence is TGTGCCAGCAGGGCGACAGGCGCCGGCTACACCTTC. It codes for CASRATGAGYTF. The V and J genes are TRBV27 and TRBJ1-2, with a weak D call TRBD1 (6 bases). Looked up from germline, CDR1 is MNHEY and CDR2 is SMNVEV (reference sequence). V lost 6 bases and J 8 bases, leaving 13 bases between the germline ends. The CDR3 consists of 12 residues.

V and J are TRBV2 and TRBJ1-5; D is uncertain. From germline, CDR1 is SNHLY and CDR2 FYNNEI. With 7 bases removed from V and 5 bases from J, the gap between germline ends came to 15 bases. This CDR3 spans 14 amino acids. The chain's CDR3 is CASKGDSGDQPQHF. The CDR3 coding sequence is TGTGCCAGCAAGGGCGACTCCGGGGATCAGCCCCAGCATTTT.

The chain has TRBV19 and TRBJ1-1; TRBD1 matches at 7 bases. Germline-derived CDR1 and CDR2 are LNHDA and SQIVND (reference sequence). This CDR3 has 12 residues. V was clipped by 7 bases and J by 4 bases; unmatched bases: 3. CDR3 bases: TGTGCCAGTACCCCAGGGGGCACTGAAGCTTTCTTT. It specifies CASTPGGTEAFF.

This chain joins TRBV4-2 and TRBJ2-7, with 9 bases identical to TRBD1. Per the germline V gene, CDR1 is LGHNA and CDR2 is YNFKEQ. The CDR3 consists of 14 residues. After removal of 4 bases from V and 3 bases from J, the junction contained 4 bases not matched to a gene. CDR3 sequence (DNA): TGTGCCAGCAGCCGGACAGGGGATTTCTACGAGCAGTACTTC. Its translation is CASSRTGDFYEQYF.

V is TRBV7-2 and J is TRBJ1-2; D call uncertain. V was shortened by 3 bases and J by 1 base, with 3 bases between the two germline ends. The germline CDR1 and CDR2 sequences are SGHTA and FQGNSA. The CDR3 has 12 amino acids. CDR3 DNA: TGTGCCAGCAGCTTTCTTAACTATGGCTACACCTTC. Amino acids: CASSFLNYGYTF.

J is TRBJ1-1 and V is TRBV7-2; D gene uncertain. The CDR3 totals 11 residues. Between the trimmed V and J ends, which lost 1 base and 8 bases, there was a span of 5 bases. CDR1 is SGHTA, CDR2 FQGNSA, per germline. The CDR3: CASSLVAEAFF. CDR3 sequence (DNA): TGTGCCAGCAGCTTAGTGGCAGAAGCTTTCTTT.

This clone was seen once. This rearrangement joins TRBV2 to TRBJ1-2; 8 bases map to TRBD1. This CDR3 comprises 16 residues. CDR1 and CDR2 from the germline V gene are SNHLY and FYNNEI. J was trimmed by 3 bases and V by 0 bases; bases with no gene match: 6. CDR3 loop: CASSEAKETGDYGYTF. CDR3 in DNA: TGTGCCAGCAGTGAAGCGAAAGAGACAGGGGACTATGGCTACACCTTC.

J is TRBJ1-1 and V is TRBV7-2; possibly TRBD1 for D (5 bases). The CDR3 consists of 15 residues. V shed 3 bases and J shed 1 base, with 12 bases lying between them. Per germline, CDR1 SGHTA and CDR2 FQGNSA. The DNA for the CDR3 is TGTGCCAGCAGCTTCAAGCAGGGCGGGAACACTGAAGCTTTCTTT. This sequence encodes CASSFKQGGNTEAFF.

This clone was seen more than once but under ten times. The junction departs from germline at one end; a sequencing error may be responsible. The J gene is TRBJ1-2, the V gene TRBV5-4, with D perhaps TRBD1 (6 bases). CDR3 length: 13 amino acids. CDR1 and CDR2 from the germline V gene are SGHNT and YYREEE (reference sequence). CDR3 in amino acids: CASRLDRRSGYTF. CDR3 DNA sequence: TGTGCCAGCAGGTTGGACAGAAGATCTGGCTACACCTTC.

The rearrangement joins TRBV11-2 to TRBJ1-6, with TRBD1 matching over 8 bases. The CDR3 covers 14 residues. Germline CDR1 SGHAT, CDR2 FQNNGV. The trim removed 3 bases at V and 6 bases at J, leaving 1 base unmatched. CDR3 residues: CASSLTGANSPLHF. Here the CDR3 DNA reads TGTGCCAGCAGCTTGACAGGGGCTAATTCACCCCTCCACTTT. Drawing the rest from reference TRBV11-2 and TRBJ1-6, the complete variable domain is EAGVAQSPRYKIIEKRQSVAFWCNPISGHATLYWYQQILGQGPKLLIQFQNNGVVDDSQLPKDRFSAERLKGVDSTLKIQPAKLEDSAVYLCASSLTGANSPLHFGNGTRLTVT.

The V call is TRBV5-1, the J call TRBJ2-3, with TRBD2 matching over 10 bases. The CDR3 consists of 18 residues. V shed 4 bases and J 0 bases; nucleotides not matched to a gene: 11. Germline V gene lookup returns CDR1 SGHRS and CDR2 YFSETQ. CDR3 residues: CASSPITSGMTSTDTQYF. The CDR3 DNA sequence: TGCGCCAGCAGCCCCATCACTAGCGGGATGACTAGCACAGATACGCAGTATTTT. The whole variable domain, remainder taken from reference TRBV5-1 and TRBJ2-3, is KAGVTQTPRYLIKTRGQQVTLSCSPISGHRSVSWYQQTPGQGLQFLFEYFSETQRNKGNFPGRFSGRQFSNSRSEMNVSTLELGDSALYLCASSPITSGMTSTDTQYFGPGTRLTVL.

This clone was observed once. The chain has TRBV18 and TRBJ1-3; D is possibly TRBD1 (6 bases). The CDR3 is made up of 16 amino acids. The V gene lost 4 bases and the J gene lost 2 bases, with 15 bases spanning the gap. Germline V gene data show CDR1 as KGHSH and CDR2 as LQKENI. This CDR3 reads CASSLTDSIPGNTIYF. CDR3 sequence (DNA): TGTGCCAGCTCACTAACGGACAGTATCCCTGGAAACACCATATATTTT.

V usage is TRBV19 and J usage is TRBJ1-5; possibly TRBD1 for D (5 bases). CDR3 length equals 15 residues. Germline CDR1 reads LNHDA; CDR2 reads SQIVND (reference sequence). V was trimmed by 2 bases and J by 2 bases, leaving 10 bases between them. This CDR3 reads CASSIWGGGNQPQHF. CDR3 DNA sequence: TGTGCCAGTAGTATATGGGGGGGAGGCAATCAGCCCCAGCATTTT.

The gene calls are TRBV9 and TRBJ1-2, with 7 bases identical to TRBD1. This CDR3 contains 13 residues. Germline loops: CDR1 SGDLS, CDR2 YYNGEE. The V and J ends lost 3 bases and 8 bases, in that order; junction bases with no gene match: 7. The CDR3 loop is CASSATDRVGYTF. The CDR3 DNA sequence: TGTGCCAGCAGCGCGACAGACAGGGTGGGCTACACCTTC.

This chain links TRBV4-3 with TRBJ2-4; tentatively, D is TRBD1 (6 bases). In germline, CDR1 is LGHNA, CDR2 YSLEER. V was clipped by 4 bases and J by 1 base, with 17 bases between them. The CDR3 is made up of 17 amino acids. The DNA of the CDR3 is TGCGCCAGCAGCCCTACTGACGCAGGGGAGGCCAAAAACATTCAGTACTTC. Its protein product is CASSPTDAGEAKNIQYF.

This chain joins TRBV7-9 and TRBJ1-1, with 10 bases lining up with TRBD1. CDR3 length equals 14 residues. V dropped 5 bases and J dropped 5; count of bases not matched to a gene: 5. The germline gives CDR1 SEHNR, CDR2 FQNEAQ (reference sequence). The CDR3 reads CASSRSDRGTEAFF. The CDR3 bases are TGTGCCAGCAGCCGATCGGACAGGGGGACTGAAGCTTTCTTT.